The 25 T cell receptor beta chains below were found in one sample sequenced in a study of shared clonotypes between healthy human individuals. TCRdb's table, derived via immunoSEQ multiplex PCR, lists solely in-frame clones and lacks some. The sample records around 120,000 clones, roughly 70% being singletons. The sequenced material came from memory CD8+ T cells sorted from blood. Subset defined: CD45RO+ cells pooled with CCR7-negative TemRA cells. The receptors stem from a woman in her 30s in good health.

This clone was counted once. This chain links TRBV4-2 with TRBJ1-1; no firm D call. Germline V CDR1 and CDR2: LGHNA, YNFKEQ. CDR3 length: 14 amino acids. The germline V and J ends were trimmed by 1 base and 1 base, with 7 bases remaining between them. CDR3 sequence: CASSQAGRNTEAFF. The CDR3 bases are TGTGCCAGCAGCCAAGCCGGGAGGAACACTGAAGCTTTCTTT.

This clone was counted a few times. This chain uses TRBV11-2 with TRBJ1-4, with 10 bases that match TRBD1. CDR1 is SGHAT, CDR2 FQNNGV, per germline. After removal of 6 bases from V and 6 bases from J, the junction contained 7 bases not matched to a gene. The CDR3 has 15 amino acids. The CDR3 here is CASRPTGTGDEKLFF. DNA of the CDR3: TGTGCCAGCAGACCTACCGGGACAGGGGATGAAAAACTGTTTTTT.

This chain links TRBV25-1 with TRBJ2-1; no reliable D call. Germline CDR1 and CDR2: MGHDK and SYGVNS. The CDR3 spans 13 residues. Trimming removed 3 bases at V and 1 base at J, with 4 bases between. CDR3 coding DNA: TGTGCCAGCAGTGACCATTCCTACAATGAGCAGTTCTTC. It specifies CASSDHSYNEQFF. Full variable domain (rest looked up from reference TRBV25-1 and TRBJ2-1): EADIYQTPRYLVIGTGKKITLECSQTMGHDKMYWYQQDPGMELHLIHYSYGVNSTEKGDLSSESTVSRIRTEHFPLTLESARPSHTSQYLCASSDHSYNEQFFGPGTRLTVL.

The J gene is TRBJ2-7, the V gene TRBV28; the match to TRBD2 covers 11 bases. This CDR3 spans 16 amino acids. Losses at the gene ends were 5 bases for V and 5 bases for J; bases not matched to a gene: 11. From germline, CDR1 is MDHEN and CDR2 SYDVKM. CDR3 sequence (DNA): TGTGCCAGCAGTCCCACCCTAGCGGGAGGAGCCGACGAGCAGTACTTC. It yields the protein CASSPTLAGGADEQYF. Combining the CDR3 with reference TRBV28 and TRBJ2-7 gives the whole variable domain DVKVTQSSRYLVKRTGEKVFLECVQDMDHENMFWYRQDPGLGLRLIYFSYDVKMKEKGDIPEGYSVSREKKERFSLILESASTNQTSMYLCASSPTLAGGADEQYFGPGTRLTVT.

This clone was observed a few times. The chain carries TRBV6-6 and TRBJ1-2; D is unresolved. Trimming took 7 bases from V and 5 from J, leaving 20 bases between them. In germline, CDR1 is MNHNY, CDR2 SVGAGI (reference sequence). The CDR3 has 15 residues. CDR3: CASTGIRGSPYGYTF. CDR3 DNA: TGTGCCAGCACCGGGATCCGCGGCAGTCCTTATGGCTACACCTTC.

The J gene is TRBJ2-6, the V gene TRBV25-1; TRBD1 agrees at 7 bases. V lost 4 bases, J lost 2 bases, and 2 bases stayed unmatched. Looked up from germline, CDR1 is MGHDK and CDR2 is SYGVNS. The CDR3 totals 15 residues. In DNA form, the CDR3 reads TGTGCCAGCAGTGTCGGGACAGCTGGGGCCAACGTCCTGACTTTC. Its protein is CASSVGTAGANVLTF.

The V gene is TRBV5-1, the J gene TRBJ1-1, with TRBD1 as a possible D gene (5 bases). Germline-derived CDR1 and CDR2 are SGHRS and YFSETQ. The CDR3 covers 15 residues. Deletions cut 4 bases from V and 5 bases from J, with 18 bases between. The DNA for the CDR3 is TGCGCCAGCAGCAGAACCGGGACGGAAGGGACTGAAGCTTTCTTT. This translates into CASSRTGTEGTEAFF.

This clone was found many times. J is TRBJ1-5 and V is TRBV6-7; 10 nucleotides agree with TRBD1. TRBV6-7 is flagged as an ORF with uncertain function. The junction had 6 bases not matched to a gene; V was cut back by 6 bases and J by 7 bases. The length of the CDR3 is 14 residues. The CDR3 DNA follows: TGTGCCAGCAGCAACGGGACAGGGGACCAGCCCCAGCATTTT. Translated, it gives CASSNGTGDQPQHF.

Here the CDR3 reads CASSYLGQGRTEAFF. As DNA, the CDR3 is TGTGCCAGCAGTTACCTGGGACAGGGGCGCACTGAAGCTTTCTTT. The V call is TRBV6-5, the J call TRBJ1-1; TRBD1 aligns across 10 bases. Trimming took 2 bases from V and 4 from J; bases not matched to a gene: 4. CDR1 MNHEY and CDR2 SVGAGI come from the germline V gene. The CDR3 totals 15 residues.

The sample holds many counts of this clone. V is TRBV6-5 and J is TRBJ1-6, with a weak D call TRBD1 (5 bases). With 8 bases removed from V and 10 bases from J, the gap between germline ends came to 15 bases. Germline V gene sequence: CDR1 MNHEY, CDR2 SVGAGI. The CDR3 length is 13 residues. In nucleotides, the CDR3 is TGTGCCAGCTCAGACAGAGAAGGGTCACCCCTCCACTTT. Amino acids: CASSDREGSPLHF.

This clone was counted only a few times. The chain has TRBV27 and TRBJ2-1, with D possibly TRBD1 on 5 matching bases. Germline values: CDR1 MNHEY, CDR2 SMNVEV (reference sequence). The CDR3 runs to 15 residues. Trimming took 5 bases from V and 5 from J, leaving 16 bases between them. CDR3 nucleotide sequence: TGTGCCAGCAGTCTCCGGACAAGAAAAAACAATGAGCAGTTCTTC. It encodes CASSLRTRKNNEQFF.

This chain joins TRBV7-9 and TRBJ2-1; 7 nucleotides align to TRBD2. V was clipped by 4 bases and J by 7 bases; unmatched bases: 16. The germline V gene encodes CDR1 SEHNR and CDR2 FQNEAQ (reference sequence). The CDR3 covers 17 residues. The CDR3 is CASSSPRNGRAWNEQFF. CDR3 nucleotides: TGTGCCAGCAGCTCACCTAGGAATGGGAGGGCTTGGAATGAGCAGTTCTTC.

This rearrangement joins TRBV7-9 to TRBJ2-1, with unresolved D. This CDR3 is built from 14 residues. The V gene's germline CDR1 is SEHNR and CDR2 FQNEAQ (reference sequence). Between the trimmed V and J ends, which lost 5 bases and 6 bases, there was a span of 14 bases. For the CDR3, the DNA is TGTGCCAGCAGCGTGACCCCTGCCGCCAATGAGCAGTTCTTC. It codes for CASSVTPAANEQFF. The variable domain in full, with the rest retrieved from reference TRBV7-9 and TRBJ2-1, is DTGVSQNPRHKITKRGQNVTFRCDPISEHNRLYWYRQTLGQGPEFLTYFQNEAQLEKSRLLSDRFSAERPKGSFSTLEIQRTEQGDSAMYLCASSVTPAANEQFFGPGTRLTVL.

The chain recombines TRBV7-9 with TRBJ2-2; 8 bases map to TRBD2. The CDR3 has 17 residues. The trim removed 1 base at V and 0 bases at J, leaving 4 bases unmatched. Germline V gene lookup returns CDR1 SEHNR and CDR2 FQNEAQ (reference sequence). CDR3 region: CASSLVIAGTNTGELFF. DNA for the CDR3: TGTGCCAGCAGCTTAGTAATAGCGGGAACGAACACCGGGGAGCTGTTTTTT.

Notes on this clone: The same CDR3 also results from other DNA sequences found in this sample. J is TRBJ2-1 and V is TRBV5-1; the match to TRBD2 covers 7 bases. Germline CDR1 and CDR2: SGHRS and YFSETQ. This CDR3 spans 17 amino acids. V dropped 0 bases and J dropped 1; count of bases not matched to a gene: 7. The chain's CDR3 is CASSLEASGSSYNEQFF. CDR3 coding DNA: TGCGCCAGCAGCTTGGAGGCTAGCGGTTCTTCCTACAATGAGCAGTTCTTC.

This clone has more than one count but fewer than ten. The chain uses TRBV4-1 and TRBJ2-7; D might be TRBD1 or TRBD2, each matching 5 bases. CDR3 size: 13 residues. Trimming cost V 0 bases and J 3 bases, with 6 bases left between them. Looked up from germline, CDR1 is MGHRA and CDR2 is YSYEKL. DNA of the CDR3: TGCGCCAGCAGCCAAGATGGGGGCTACGAGCAGTACTTC. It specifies CASSQDGGYEQYF.

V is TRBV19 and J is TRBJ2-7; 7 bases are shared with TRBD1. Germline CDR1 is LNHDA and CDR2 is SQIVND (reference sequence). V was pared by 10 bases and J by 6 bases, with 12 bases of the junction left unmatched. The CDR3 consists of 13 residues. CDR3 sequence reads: CATATGSYSEQYF. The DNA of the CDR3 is TGTGCCACCGCGACAGGGTCGTATAGCGAGCAGTACTTC.

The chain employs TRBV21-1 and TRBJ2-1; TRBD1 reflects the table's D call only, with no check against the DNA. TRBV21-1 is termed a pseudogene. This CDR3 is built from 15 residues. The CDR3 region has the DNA TGTGCCAGCAGCACCCGACAGGGCCCGAGCAATGAGCAGTTCTTC. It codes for CASSTRQGPSNEQFF.

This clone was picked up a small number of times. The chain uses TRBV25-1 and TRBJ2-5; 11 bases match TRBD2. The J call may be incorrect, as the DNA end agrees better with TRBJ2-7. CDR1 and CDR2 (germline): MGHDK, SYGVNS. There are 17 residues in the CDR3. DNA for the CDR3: TGTGCCAGCAGTGGGAAGAAGACTAGCGGGATTAGCTACGAGCAGTACTTC. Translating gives CASSGKKTSGISYEQYF.

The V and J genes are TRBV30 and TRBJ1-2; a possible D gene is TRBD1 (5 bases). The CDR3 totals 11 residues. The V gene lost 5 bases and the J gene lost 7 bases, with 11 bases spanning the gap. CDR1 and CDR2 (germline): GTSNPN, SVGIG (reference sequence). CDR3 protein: CAWQGEGGYTF. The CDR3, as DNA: TGTGCCTGGCAGGGCGAAGGTGGCTACACCTTC.

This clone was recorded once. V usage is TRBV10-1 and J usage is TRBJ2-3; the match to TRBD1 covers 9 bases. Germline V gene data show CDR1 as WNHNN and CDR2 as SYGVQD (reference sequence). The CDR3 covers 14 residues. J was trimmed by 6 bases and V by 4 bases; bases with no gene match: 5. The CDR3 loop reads CASSGGQGSDTQYF. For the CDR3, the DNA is TGCGCCAGCAGTGGGGGACAGGGATCCGATACGCAGTATTTT.

The CDR3 reads CASSLHRGIEKLFF. The DNA of the CDR3 is TGCGCCAGCAGCTTACACAGAGGAATTGAAAAACTGTTTTTT. This chain joins TRBV5-1 and TRBJ1-4; D ambiguous. The CDR3 spans 14 residues. Germline V gene data show CDR1 as SGHRS and CDR2 as YFSETQ. V was cut by 2 bases and J by 7 bases, with 12 bases left in between.

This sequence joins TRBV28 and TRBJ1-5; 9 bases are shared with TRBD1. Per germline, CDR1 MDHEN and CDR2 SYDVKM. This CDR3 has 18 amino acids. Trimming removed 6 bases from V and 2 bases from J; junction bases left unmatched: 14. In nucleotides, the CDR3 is TGTGCCAGCAGGCAGCCGGGACAGGGCGTTGAAGGCAATCAGCCCCAGCATTTT. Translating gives CASRQPGQGVEGNQPQHF.

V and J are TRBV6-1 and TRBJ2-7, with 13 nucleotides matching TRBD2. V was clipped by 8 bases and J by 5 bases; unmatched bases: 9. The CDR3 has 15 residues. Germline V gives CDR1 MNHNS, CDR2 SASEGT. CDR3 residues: CASHRTSGSVDEQYF. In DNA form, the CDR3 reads TGTGCCAGCCATAGGACTAGCGGGAGTGTCGACGAGCAGTACTTC.

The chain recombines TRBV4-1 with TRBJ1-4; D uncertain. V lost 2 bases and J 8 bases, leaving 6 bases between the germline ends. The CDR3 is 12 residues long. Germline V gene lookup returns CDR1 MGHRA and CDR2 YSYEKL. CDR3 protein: CASSQLGEKLFF. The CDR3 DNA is TGCGCCAGCAGCCAACTCGGGGAAAAACTGTTTTTT.